The 25 T cell receptor beta chains below all came from one sample that was sequenced in a study of shared clonotypes between healthy human individuals. Assay: immunoSEQ multiplex PCR; the TCRdb copy retains only in-frame clones and omits some. The sample has under 300,000 clones, over 50% seen once. Sequenced sample: memory CD4+ T cells sorted from blood. Subset denoted: CD45RA-negative fraction. These TCRs come from a man under 40 in good health.

The chain recombines TRBV7-9 with TRBJ2-7; a possible D gene is TRBD2 (6 bases). The germline gives CDR1 SEHNR, CDR2 FQNEAQ (reference sequence). V was pared by 0 bases and J by 7 bases, with 13 bases between. The CDR3 has 14 amino acids. For the CDR3, the DNA is TGTGCCAGCAGCTTAGCGACCGATGGAGGGGAGCAGTACTTC. It encodes CASSLATDGGEQYF.

The rearrangement links TRBV5-1 to TRBJ2-2; 14 bases match TRBD2. CDR1 and CDR2 from the germline V gene are SGHRS and YFSETQ. The V gene end was trimmed by 3 bases and the J gene end by 6 bases; junction bases not matched to a gene: 4. The CDR3 totals 16 residues. The CDR3 sequence is CASSSGLAGVAGELFF. As DNA, the CDR3 is TGCGCCAGCAGCTCGGGACTAGCGGGAGTTGCCGGGGAGCTGTTTTTT.

As concerns this clone: A read error may account for a junction end that differs from germline. The chain joins TRBV11-3 to TRBJ2-5, with D maybe TRBD2 (5 bases). Per germline, CDR1 SGHNT and CDR2 YENEEA. This CDR3 spans 15 amino acids. This CDR3 is CASSLGFDKGVGSDF. For the CDR3, the DNA is TGTGCCAGCAGCTTAGGGTTCGACAAGGGCGTTGGGAGTGACTTC.

This chain joins TRBV2 and TRBJ1-2; TRBD1 might be the D (5 bases). V dropped 7 bases and J dropped 6 bases, with 18 bases sitting between them. The CDR3 runs to 14 residues. The germline V gene has CDR1 SNHLY and CDR2 FYNNEI. The CDR3: CASTDGGNLHGYTF. The CDR3 nucleotides read TGTGCCAGCACAGATGGGGGGAATCTTCATGGCTACACCTTC.

The chain uses TRBV12-5 and TRBJ1-5; TRBD1 matches 9 bases. This CDR3 is built from 14 residues. CDR1 and CDR2 (germline): LGHNT, FRNRAP. With V trimmed by 3 bases and J by 4 bases, 1 base remained unmatched. CDR3 sequence: CASGLGQGNQPQHF. CDR3 DNA: TGTGCTAGTGGTTTAGGACAGGGGAATCAGCCCCAGCATTTT.

The chain employs TRBV6-6 and TRBJ2-4; TRBD2 matches 8 bases. The trim removed 5 bases at V and 7 bases at J, leaving 7 bases unmatched. Germline V CDR1 and CDR2: MNHNY, SVGAGI (reference sequence). The CDR3 is 14 amino acids. The CDR3 is CASSDTREVNIQYF. In nucleotides, the CDR3 is TGTGCCAGCAGTGATACGCGGGAGGTGAACATTCAGTACTTC.

V usage is TRBV25-1 and J usage is TRBJ2-1; D is unclear. The V end lost 3 bases, the J end lost 8 bases, and 11 bases lay between the germline ends. Germline CDR1 is MGHDK and CDR2 is SYGVNS. The CDR3 is 13 residues long. CDR3 sequence (DNA): TGTGCCAGCAGTGAGCCTCTTCTCCATGAGCAGTTCTTC. Residues: CASSEPLLHEQFF.

The chain has TRBV5-6 and TRBJ2-7; 8 nucleotides line up with TRBD2. Trimming cost V 6 bases and J 1 base; bases outside gene matches: 3. The CDR3 contains 13 residues. Germline values: CDR1 SGHDT, CDR2 YYEEEE. Here the CDR3 reads CASTPGGSYEQYF. The CDR3, as DNA: TGTGCCAGCACCCCGGGGGGGTCCTACGAGCAGTACTTC.

This chain uses TRBV6-1 with TRBJ2-3; no firm D call. The CDR3 has 13 amino acids. Trimming cost V 6 bases and J 2 bases, with 9 bases left between them. Germline V CDR1 and CDR2: MNHNS, SASEGT. The chain's CDR3 is CASRQDATDTQYF. The CDR3 DNA sequence: TGTGCCAGCAGACAAGACGCCACAGATACGCAGTATTTT.

This clone occurred many times. The rearrangement uses TRBV7-9 and TRBJ2-5; tentatively, D is TRBD1 or TRBD2 (5 bases each). There are 11 residues in the CDR3. Germline assignment: CDR1 SEHNR and CDR2 FQNEAQ (reference sequence). The V gene lost 6 bases and the J gene lost 4 bases, with 6 bases spanning the gap. The CDR3 nucleotides are TGTGCCAGCAGTGGGGGAGAGACCCAGTACTTC. It is translated as CASSGGETQYF.

This CDR3 is CATTWSAGETQYF. DNA of the CDR3: TGTGCCACCACCTGGTCGGCCGGGGAGACCCAGTACTTC. The chain joins TRBV15 to TRBJ2-5, with D uncertain. CDR1 and CDR2 (germline): LNHNV, YYDKDF (reference sequence). V lost 7 bases to trimming and J lost 5 bases, with 14 bases between them. The CDR3 consists of 13 residues.

This clone was seen just once. CDR3 nucleotide sequence: TGTGCCAGCAGCTCAGTCACGGGAGTGGGCACAGATACGCAGTATTTT. It codes for CASSSVTGVGTDTQYF. The gene calls are TRBV27 and TRBJ2-3; D possibly corresponds to TRBD2 (6 bases). CDR3 size: 16 residues. Germline V gene lookup returns CDR1 MNHEY and CDR2 SMNVEV (reference sequence). V was trimmed by 6 bases and J by 1 base, leaving 17 bases between them.

The chain recombines TRBV9 with TRBJ2-1; perhaps D is TRBD1 or TRBD2 (6 bases each). This CDR3 contains 15 residues. The germline gives CDR1 SGDLS, CDR2 YYNGEE. Trimming removed 4 bases from V and 7 bases from J, with 18 bases in between. The CDR3 DNA is TGTGCCAGCAGCCTAAGGGGGGCCCCCGCGAATGAGCAGTTCTTC. Encoded protein: CASSLRGAPANEQFF.

Only one count was recorded for this clone. The chain has TRBV5-1 and TRBJ2-5; D is perhaps TRBD2 (6 bases). The CDR3 loop spans 14 amino acids. Germline CDR1 is SGHRS and CDR2 is YFSETQ. V was cut by 0 bases and J by 4 bases, with 10 bases left in between. CDR3 DNA: TGCGCCAGCAGCTTGGAGTTTAGCGGAGAGACCCAGTACTTC. This sequence encodes CASSLEFSGETQYF.

This chain uses TRBV16 with TRBJ1-2; D is unclear. V dropped 5 bases and J dropped 4 bases, with 14 bases sitting between them. Germline V gives CDR1 KGHSY, CDR2 FQNENV. This CDR3 comprises 14 residues. CDR3 loop: CASSTAPFSYGYTF. The CDR3 DNA follows: TGTGCCAGCAGCACAGCCCCTTTTTCCTATGGCTACACCTTC. Supplemented by reference TRBV16 and TRBJ1-2, the full variable domain reads GEEVAQTPKHLVRGEGQKAKLYCAPIKGHSYVFWYQQVLKNEFKFLISFQNENVFDETGMPKERFSAKCLPNSPCSLEIQATKLEDSAVYFCASSTAPFSYGYTFGSGTRLTVV.

The chain couples TRBV11-2 to TRBJ2-5, with TRBD2 as a possible D gene (6 bases). Looked up from germline, CDR1 is SGHAT and CDR2 is FQNNGV. This CDR3 comprises 15 residues. Between the trimmed V and J ends, which lost 5 bases and 0 bases, there was a span of 13 bases. The CDR3 protein is CASSGGLTNQETQYF. Here the CDR3 DNA reads TGTGCCAGCAGCGGAGGACTAACCAACCAAGAGACCCAGTACTTC.

A remark on this clone: Compared with germline, one end of the junction differs, possibly owing to a read error. The chain uses TRBV13 and TRBJ2-3; 7 bases agree with TRBD1. CDR3 length equals 14 residues. CDR1 is PRHDT and CDR2 is FYEKMQ in the germline V gene (reference sequence). In DNA, the CDR3 is TGTACCAGCGGCCGAAAACAGGGGACAGATACGCAGTATTTT. This gives the protein CTSGRKQGTDTQYF.

The CDR3 here is CASSAGQVRGAEAFF. DNA of the CDR3: TGCGCCAGCAGCGCAGGACAGGTTCGGGGCGCTGAAGCTTTCTTT. The chain recombines TRBV5-1 with TRBJ1-1; 7 bases are a match to TRBD1. CDR3 length equals 15 residues. V trimming: 4 bases; J trimming: 6 bases; junction bases outside the gene matches: 12. Germline CDR1 SGHRS, CDR2 YFSETQ.

The rearrangement uses TRBV9 and TRBJ2-2, with D possibly TRBD2 on 7 matching bases. Germline values: CDR1 SGDLS, CDR2 YYNGEE. The CDR3 covers 15 residues. Trimming removed 2 bases at V and 3 bases at J, with 11 bases between. CDR3 in DNA: TGTGCCAGCAGCGTGCGGGGGCTCGACACCGGGGAGCTGTTTTTT. Translated, it gives CASSVRGLDTGELFF.

The rearrangement joins TRBV2 to TRBJ2-2, with TRBD2 matching 8 bases. This CDR3 contains 13 residues. Germline CDR1 SNHLY, CDR2 FYNNEI. The ends lost 8 bases at V and 3 bases at J; junction bases unmatched: 2. The CDR3 loop reads CASCGGHTGELFF. The CDR3 DNA sequence: TGTGCCAGCTGCGGGGGGCACACCGGGGAGCTGTTTTTT. Based on the CDR3 plus reference TRBV2 and TRBJ2-2, the full variable domain is EPEVTQTPSHQVTQMGQEVILRCVPISNHLYFYWYRQILGQKVEFLVSFYNNEISEKSEIFDDQFSVERPDGSNFTLKIRSTKLEDSAMYFCASCGGHTGELFFGEGSRLTVL.

This chain connects TRBV16 to TRBJ1-2, with D possibly TRBD1 on 6 matching bases. The CDR3 loop spans 13 amino acids. V lost 4 bases, J lost 3 bases, and 9 bases lay in between. CDR1 is KGHSY, CDR2 FQNENV, per germline. CDR3 nucleotides: TGTGCCAGCAGCCCTGGGGGGCACTATGGCTACACCTTC. It encodes CASSPGGHYGYTF.

This clone occurred once. This chain connects TRBV5-1 to TRBJ2-7, with 11 bases lining up with TRBD2. The germline CDR1 and CDR2 sequences are SGHRS and YFSETQ. The CDR3 consists of 16 residues. Germline trimming cut 5 bases from V and 4 bases from J; bases unmatched to any gene: 11. CDR3 loop: CASRVETSGSSYEQYF. The CDR3 coding sequence is TGCGCCAGCAGAGTAGAAACTAGCGGGAGTTCTTACGAGCAGTACTTC.

CDR3 DNA: TGTGCCAGCAGCCCTACAGTAATCTATGGCTACACCTTC. Amino acids: CASSPTVIYGYTF. The gene calls are TRBV21-1 and TRBJ1-2; the listed D gene, TRBD1, was not tested against the DNA. TRBV21-1 is a recognized pseudogene. This CDR3 has 13 residues.

The chain employs TRBV23-1 and TRBJ2-7; D call uncertain. TRBV23-1 is assigned to the ORF class and has an uncertain function. CDR3 length: 13 residues. Trimming removed 6 bases at V and 2 bases at J, with 11 bases between. The CDR3 bases are TGCGCCAGCAGACGGGCGGTACCCTACGAGCAGTACTTC. Its translation: CASRRAVPYEQYF.

This clone was recorded a few times. V is TRBV6-5 and J is TRBJ2-1; D not certain. From germline, CDR1 is MNHEY and CDR2 SVGAGI. V lost 8 bases and J lost 4, with 15 bases in between. The CDR3 is 14 residues long. The CDR3 DNA reads TGTGCCAGCTATGGTAGCAAGCTTTACAATGAGCAGTTCTTC. Its translation: CASYGSKLYNEQFF.